The subject of this entry is one T cell receptor beta chain. The record originates from a study of blood T cell repertoires in COVID-19. Original analysis: Amplification of reference gene primers was used by the study to estimate nucleated cell counts. The protocol was immunoSEQ multiplex PCR, while the TCRdb copy is restricted to in-frame clones and leaves out a portion. D and trimming come from the DNA, and the V and J calls and clone size come from that table. The repertoire has 150,000 to 180,000 clones, 78% of them found once; the top ten carry roughly 1.8%. This CDR3 spans 15 amino acids. Deletions cut 0 bases from V and 1 base from J, with 9 bases between. Germline V CDR1 and CDR2: SGHVS, FQNEAQ.

Sequences were obtained from peripheral blood. The rearrangement joins TRBV7-8 to TRBJ1-1; a weak D match, TRBD1 (5 bases). The TCR comes from an older man with acute or convalescent COVID-19. In DNA, the CDR3 is TGTGCCAGCAGCTTAGCGCGAGGACAGAACACTGAAGCTTTCTTT. This gives the protein CASSLARGQNTEAFF. Combining the CDR3 with reference TRBV7-8 and TRBJ1-1 gives the whole variable domain GAGVSQSPRYKVAKRGQDVALRCDPISGHVSLFWYQQALGQGPEFLTYFQNEAQLDKSGLPSDRFFAERPEGSVSTLKIQRTQQEDSAVYLCASSLARGQNTEAFFGQGTRLTVV.